This T cell receptor (beta chain) was documented in a study of post-analysis software for immune sequencing data (dated by TCRdb to the mid-2010s). Background for the entire study: Relapsing-remitting, secondary progressive and progressive-relapsing multiple sclerosis were recorded as disease courses, and subtype annotation was lacking for some patients. The multiple sclerosis patient repertoires were compared with about a dozen previously published healthy control repertoires from donors aged roughly 6 to 25 years. A subset of samples was prepared in parallel using single-end sample barcoding, then pooled and co-amplified after Illumina adapter ligation.

Broad study findings and their caveats: Direct clustering with F measure showed strong co-clustering of samples prepared in the same batch, prompting a batch-effect correction. Normalized Chao1 diversity was significantly lower in multiple sclerosis patients than controls, suggesting substantial peripheral T-cell clonal expansion. The control group was slightly older than the multiple sclerosis patient group. Significantly higher frequencies in patients than in controls were found for five or six TRBV segments, including TRBV5-6, TRBV5-1 and TRBV20-1.

CDR1 LNHNV and CDR2 YYDKDF are derived from the germline V gene (reference sequence). Compared with germline, V lacks 0 bases and J lacks 4 bases; bases without a gene match: 6. The CDR3 sequence holds 16 residues, the cysteine and phenylalanine included. Left in the record is the CDR3 DNA by itself, 48 bases read in frame from the first base. Libraries were made using PCR. The sequencer listed for this sample is Illumina HiSeq 2500. To reduce PCR and sequencing biases, unique molecular identifiers were built into the TCR beta cDNA libraries. Every 1 to 10 million input T cells yielded some 500,000 cDNA molecules, meaning each molecule approximated one T cell. The patient libraries were prepared and sequenced with the same protocol used for the earlier healthy control dataset. Within a given batch, samples were prepared together, multiplexed and sequenced on the same HiSeq lane. The study's processing was this. MIGEC handled the raw barcoded reads, throwing out single-read molecular identifier groups before consensus assembly and CDR3 extraction. VDJtools was used for post-analysis of the clonotype tables, with diversity normalized by down-sampling every dataset to the smallest sample size. In repertoire overlap clustering, CDR3 amino acid sequences, but not nucleotide sequences, were matched to correct batch-related cross-sample contamination. TCRdb reworked the public reads: Q25 trimming with fastp, MiXCR clone assembly, productive beta chains retained. Rows with one shared CDR3 protein collapse into an entry with the most common genes and DNA. It is TCRdb's table, rather than the study itself, that gives the V and J calls and clone size. This sample lists some 890,000 distinct CDR3 sequences; approximately 53% were detected once. Of the sample, about 4.5% is held by the ten largest clones.

TCR beta repertoires were profiled from peripheral blood of some 13 young patients with multiple sclerosis to demonstrate the VDJtools post-analysis software. The patients with multiple sclerosis were children and adolescents between roughly 6 and 17 years of age. As concerns this clonotype: Its antigen is currently not known. No much larger clonotype is one base removed from it; base qualities were not supplied.

This receptor was identified in a girl aged 5 to 17 with multiple sclerosis. Input material: blood. This chain is built from TRBV15 and TRBJ1-2; 9 of the junction bases match TRBD1. The nucleotides are TGTGCCACCAGCAGAGATCTCCGGACAGGGGCCTATGGCTACACCTTC. The resulting protein is CATSRDLRTGAYGYTF.